This TCR beta chain was profiled in a study of shared clonotypes between healthy human individuals. Assay: immunoSEQ multiplex PCR; the TCRdb copy retains only in-frame clones and omits some. Found here are 1.6 million or so clones, about 96% of them singletons; the top ten hold roughly 1.2%. The CDR3 contains 17 residues. Between the trimmed V and J ends, which lost 4 bases and 1 base, there was a span of 19 bases. Germline-derived CDR1 and CDR2 are SEHNR and FQNEAQ (reference sequence). The gene calls are TRBV7-9 and TRBJ2-5; D is possibly TRBD1 (5 bases). Sequencing input: naive CD4+ T cells sorted from blood. Subset in this sample: CD45RA+ positively selected. This receptor was taken from a young man in good health. CDR3 bases: TGTGCCAGCAGCTGGTGGGTCTCACCCAGGGTCCAAGAGACCCAGTACTTC. Its protein product is CASSWWVSPRVQETQYF.